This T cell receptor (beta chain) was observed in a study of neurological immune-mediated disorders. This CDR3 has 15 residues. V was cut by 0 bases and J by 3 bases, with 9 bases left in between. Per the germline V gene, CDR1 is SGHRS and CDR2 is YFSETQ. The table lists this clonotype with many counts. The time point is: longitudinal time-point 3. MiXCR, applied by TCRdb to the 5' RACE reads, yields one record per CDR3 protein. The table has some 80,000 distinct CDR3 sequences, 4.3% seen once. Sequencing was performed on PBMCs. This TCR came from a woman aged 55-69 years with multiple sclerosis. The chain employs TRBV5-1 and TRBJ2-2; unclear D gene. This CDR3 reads CASSLVPLDTGELFF. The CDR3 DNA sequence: TGCGCCAGCAGCTTGGTCCCCCTAGACACCGGGGAGCTGTTTTTT.